The rows below give T cell receptor beta chains drawn from one sample of a study of T cells in Graves' hyperthyroidism and ophthalmopathy. TCRdb analysed the multiplex PCR reads with MiXCR anew, one entry per CDR3 protein. The top ten clones hold 50% of a sample with 200,000 to 250,000 distinct CDR3 sequences, about a sixth of them seen once. The sequencing input was blood. The receptor source for this set is a man between 50 and 59 years old with Graves' hyperthyroidism. The CDR3 runs from the conserved cysteine through the conserved F or W. The order of the fields is V gene, J gene, clone size, D gene, CDR3 protein, CDR3 DNA. A D gene is named only where the DNA matches it firmly. Only some rows state a clone size, as once, few, many or a class for expanded clones.

V gene: TRBV5-5; J gene: TRBJ1-1; clone size: NA; D gene: TRBD1; CDR3 protein: CASSPQTGTGGAGEAFF; CDR3 DNA: TGTGCCAGCAGCCCCCAAACCGGGACAGGGGGCGCCGGTGAAGCTTTCTTT
V gene: TRBV6-6; J gene: TRBJ2-3; clone size: many; D gene: TRBD2; CDR3 protein: CASSYGLAGGTDTQYF; CDR3 DNA: TGTGCCAGCAGTTACGGACTAGCGGGAGGAACAGATACGCAGTATTTT
V gene: TRBV12-3/TRBV12-4; J gene: TRBJ2-7; clone size: NA; D gene: TRBD1; CDR3 protein: CASSLETGNPYEQYF; CDR3 DNA: TGTGCCAGCAGTTTAGAGACAGGGAATCCTTACGAGCAGTACTTC
V gene: TRBV11-2; J gene: TRBJ2-2; clone size: many; D gene: NA; CDR3 protein: CASSLERPWPGELFF; CDR3 DNA: TGTGCCAGCAGCTTAGAGAGGCCCTGGCCCGGGGAGCTGTTTTTT
V gene: TRBV7-6; J gene: TRBJ2-3; clone size: NA; D gene: NA; CDR3 protein: CASSLAGNTDTQYF; CDR3 DNA: TGTGCCAGCAGCTTAGCTGGGAACACAGATACGCAGTATTTT
V gene: TRBV20-1; J gene: TRBJ2-7; clone size: many; D gene: NA; CDR3 protein: CSASGVSYEQYF; CDR3 DNA: TGCAGTGCTAGCGGAGTCTCCTACGAGCAGTACTTC
V gene: TRBV18; J gene: TRBJ1-2; clone size: many; D gene: NA; CDR3 protein: CASSRQEDGYTF; CDR3 DNA: TGTGCCAGCTCGCGACAGGAAGATGGCTACACCTTC
V gene: TRBV25-1; J gene: TRBJ2-1; clone size: NA; D gene: NA; CDR3 protein: CASSWAVQFF; CDR3 DNA: TGTGCCAGCAGTTGGGCGGTGCAGTTCTTC
V gene: TRBV6-1; J gene: TRBJ1-1; clone size: many; D gene: NA; CDR3 protein: CASKAPHPNTEAFF; CDR3 DNA: TGTGCCAGCAAAGCCCCTCACCCGAACACTGAAGCTTTCTTT
V gene: TRBV5-8; J gene: TRBJ2-1; clone size: few; D gene: TRBD1; CDR3 protein: CASSLPTGHNEQFF; CDR3 DNA: TGTGCCAGCAGCTTGCCGACAGGGCACAATGAGCAGTTCTTC
V gene: TRBV6-2/TRBV6-3; J gene: TRBJ2-2; clone size: NA; D gene: NA; CDR3 protein: CASIPTKNTGELFF; CDR3 DNA: TGTGCCAGCATTCCGACAAAGAACACCGGGGAGCTGTTTTTT
V gene: TRBV3-1; J gene: TRBJ2-7; clone size: few; D gene: NA; CDR3 protein: CASSQASVEGEQYF; CDR3 DNA: TGTGCCAGCAGCCAAGCCAGCGTCGAGGGTGAGCAGTACTTC
V gene: TRBV9; J gene: TRBJ1-3; clone size: few; D gene: NA; CDR3 protein: CASSADYRDGNTIYF; CDR3 DNA: TGTGCCAGCAGCGCAGACTACAGGGACGGAAACACCATATATTTT
V gene: TRBV28; J gene: TRBJ2-7; clone size: many; D gene: TRBD1; CDR3 protein: CASSPKTGRSNEQYF; CDR3 DNA: TGTGCCAGCTCCCCGAAGACAGGGAGAAGTAACGAGCAGTACTTC
V gene: TRBV12-5; J gene: TRBJ1-1; clone size: many; D gene: NA; CDR3 protein: CASGYWDGGTEAFF; CDR3 DNA: TGTGCTAGTGGTTATTGGGACGGGGGCACTGAAGCTTTCTTT
V gene: TRBV3-1; J gene: TRBJ1-5; clone size: many; D gene: NA; CDR3 protein: CASSPTLWQPQHF; CDR3 DNA: TGTGCCAGCAGCCCCACCTTATGGCAGCCCCAGCATTTT
V gene: TRBV7-9; J gene: TRBJ2-6; clone size: few; D gene: NA; CDR3 protein: CASSRVGGNSGANVLTF; CDR3 DNA: TGTGCCAGCAGCCGAGTGGGGGGCAACTCTGGGGCCAACGTCCTGACTTTC
V gene: TRBV9; J gene: TRBJ2-7; clone size: once; D gene: NA; CDR3 protein: CASSPPDGSYEQYF; CDR3 DNA: TGTGCCAGCAGCCCCCCGGACGGATCATACGAGCAGTACTTC
V gene: TRBV9; J gene: TRBJ2-7; clone size: NA; D gene: TRBD2; CDR3 protein: CASSVGLGGSYEQYF; CDR3 DNA: TGTGCCAGCAGCGTAGGTCTGGGGGGGTCCTACGAGCAGTACTTC
V gene: TRBV11-2; J gene: TRBJ2-1; clone size: NA; D gene: NA; CDR3 protein: CASSLQSGPNDEQFF; CDR3 DNA: TGTGCCAGCAGCTTACAATCGGGACCTAATGATGAGCAGTTCTTC
V gene: TRBV12-3/TRBV12-4; J gene: TRBJ2-7; clone size: many; D gene: TRBD2; CDR3 protein: CASSPSSGTRIREQYF; CDR3 DNA: TGTGCCAGCAGCCCCTCATCCGGGACTAGGATACGCGAGCAGTACTTC
V gene: TRBV5-6; J gene: TRBJ2-5; clone size: NA; D gene: TRBD2; CDR3 protein: CASSSSGAKWETQYF; CDR3 DNA: TGTGCCAGCAGCTCTAGCGGGGCGAAATGGGAGACCCAGTACTTC
V gene: TRBV6-1; J gene: TRBJ2-5; clone size: NA; D gene: NA; CDR3 protein: CASSDLLQLPGRYF; CDR3 DNA: TGTGCCAGCAGTGACTTACTCCAACTGCCGGGACGGTACTTC
V gene: TRBV11-2; J gene: TRBJ1-1; clone size: many; D gene: NA; CDR3 protein: CASSPWGTEAFF; CDR3 DNA: TGTGCCAGCAGCCCATGGGGAACTGAAGCTTTCTTT
V gene: TRBV24-1; J gene: TRBJ1-5; clone size: NA; D gene: TRBD1; CDR3 protein: CATSDSGQGRSNQPQHF; CDR3 DNA: TGTGCCACCAGTGATTCGGGACAGGGACGGAGCAATCAGCCCCAGCATTTT
V gene: TRBV6-1; J gene: TRBJ1-5; clone size: NA; D gene: TRBD1; CDR3 protein: CASSLTGARRQPQHF; CDR3 DNA: TGTGCCAGCAGCCTGACAGGGGCACGTCGTCAGCCCCAGCATTTT